The clone carrying this TCR beta chain was seen once. Its antigen is not known. RNA, at about 0.45 to 1 ug, was reverse transcribed with random hexamers. TCRdb analysed the immunoSEQ multiplex PCR reads with MiXCR anew, one entry per CDR3 protein. The sample contains 70,000 to 100,000 distinct CDR3 sequences, 95% to 97% of which appear only once. The sample belongs to a study of CD8 T cells in Susac syndrome. Study conclusions and caveats: Total CD8+ and CD8+ TEMRA repertoires contained approximately 16 and five Susac-specific public clones, respectively.

The clonotype was recovered from a human donor with Susac syndrome. Sequenced input: CD8+ T cells from PBMCs.

As DNA, the CDR3 is TGTGCCACCAAGAAGGCAGCCGAGACCGGGGAGCTGTTTTTT. It yields the protein CATKKAAETGELFF. J is TRBJ2-2 and V is TRBV15; D remains unclear. This CDR3 has 14 amino acids. V was clipped by 7 bases and J by 5 bases, with 14 bases between them. Germline V gene sequence: CDR1 LNHNV, CDR2 YYDKDF (reference sequence).